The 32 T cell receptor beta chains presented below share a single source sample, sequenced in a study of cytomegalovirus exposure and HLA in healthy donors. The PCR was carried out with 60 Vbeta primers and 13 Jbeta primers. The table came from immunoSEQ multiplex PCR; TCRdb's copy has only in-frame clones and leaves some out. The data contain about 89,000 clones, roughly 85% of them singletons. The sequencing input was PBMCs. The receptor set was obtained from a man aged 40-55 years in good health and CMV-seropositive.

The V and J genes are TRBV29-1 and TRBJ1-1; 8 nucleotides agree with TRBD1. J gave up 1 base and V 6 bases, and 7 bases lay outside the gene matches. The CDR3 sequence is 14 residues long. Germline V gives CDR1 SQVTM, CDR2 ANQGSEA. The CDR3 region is CSVRTGTSNTEAFF. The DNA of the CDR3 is TGCAGCGTGAGGACAGGGACGTCGAACACTGAAGCTTTCTTT.

This chain's CDR3 is CASSLGTGAKNIQYF. As DNA, the CDR3 is TGTGCCAGCAGCTTAGGGACAGGGGCCAAAAACATTCAGTACTTC. This chain joins TRBV13 and TRBJ2-4; 7 bases map to TRBD1. V trimming: 0 bases; J trimming: 1 base; junction bases outside the gene matches: 0. Per germline, CDR1 PRHDT and CDR2 FYEKMQ (reference sequence). This CDR3 spans 15 amino acids. The full variable domain, completed using reference TRBV13 and TRBJ2-4, is AAGVIQSPRHLIKEKRETATLKCYPIPRHDTVYWYQQGPGQDPQFLISFYEKMQSDKGSIPDRFSAQQFSDYHSELNMSSLELGDSALYFCASSLGTGAKNIQYFGAGTRLSVL.

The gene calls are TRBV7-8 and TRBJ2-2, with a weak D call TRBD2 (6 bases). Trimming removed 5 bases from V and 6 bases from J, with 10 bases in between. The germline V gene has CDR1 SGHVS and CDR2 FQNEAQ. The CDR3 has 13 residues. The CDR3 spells CASSASGAGELFF. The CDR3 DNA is TGTGCCAGCAGCGCGTCGGGGGCCGGGGAGCTGTTTTTT.

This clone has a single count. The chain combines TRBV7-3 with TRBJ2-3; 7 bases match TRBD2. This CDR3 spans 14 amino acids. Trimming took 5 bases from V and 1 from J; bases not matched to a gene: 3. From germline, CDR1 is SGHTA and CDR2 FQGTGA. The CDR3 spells CASSGGGRTDTQYF. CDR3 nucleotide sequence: TGTGCCAGCAGCGGGGGGGGACGCACAGATACGCAGTATTTT. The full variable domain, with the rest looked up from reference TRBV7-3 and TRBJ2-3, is GAGVSQTPSNKVTEKGKYVELRCDPISGHTALYWYRQSLGQGPEFLIYFQGTGAADDSGLPNDRFFAVRPEGSVSTLKIQRTERGDSAVYLCASSGGGRTDTQYFGPGTRLTVL.

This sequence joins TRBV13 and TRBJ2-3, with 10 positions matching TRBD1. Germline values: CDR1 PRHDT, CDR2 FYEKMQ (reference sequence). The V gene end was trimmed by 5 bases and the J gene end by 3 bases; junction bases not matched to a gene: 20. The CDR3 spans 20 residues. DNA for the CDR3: TGTGCCAGCAGCCCTCAGACAGGGGGCGAGGCGGGAGGATCGACAGATACGCAGTATTTT. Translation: CASSPQTGGEAGGSTDTQYF.

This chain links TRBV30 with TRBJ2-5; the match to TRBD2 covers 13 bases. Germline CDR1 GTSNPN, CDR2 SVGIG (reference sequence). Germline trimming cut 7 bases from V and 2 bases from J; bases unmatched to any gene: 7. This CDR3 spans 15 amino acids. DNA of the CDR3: TGTGCCTCCGGACTAGCGGGGGCGATACAAGAGACCCAGTACTTC. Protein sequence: CASGLAGAIQETQYF.

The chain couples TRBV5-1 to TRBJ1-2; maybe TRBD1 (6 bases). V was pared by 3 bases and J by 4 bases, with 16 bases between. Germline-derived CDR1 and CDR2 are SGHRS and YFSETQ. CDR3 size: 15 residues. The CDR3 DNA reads TGCGCCAGCAGCTCCGGGGACACCCTTGCCTATGGCTACACCTTC. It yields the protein CASSSGDTLAYGYTF.

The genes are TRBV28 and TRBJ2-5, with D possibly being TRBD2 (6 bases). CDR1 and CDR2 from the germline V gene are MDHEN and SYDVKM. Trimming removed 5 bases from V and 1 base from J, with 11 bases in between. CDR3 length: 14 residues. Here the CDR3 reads CASSPSGAQETQYF. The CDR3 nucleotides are TGTGCCAGCAGTCCCTCGGGAGCCCAAGAGACCCAGTACTTC.

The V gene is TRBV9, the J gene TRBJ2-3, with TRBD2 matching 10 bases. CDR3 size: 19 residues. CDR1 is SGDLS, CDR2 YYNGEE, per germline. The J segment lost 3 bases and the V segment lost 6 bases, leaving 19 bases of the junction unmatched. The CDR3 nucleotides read TGTGCCAGCACCCCAGGGGGAGCGGGGGGGCTAGGAGGTACAGATACGCAGTATTTT. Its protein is CASTPGGAGGLGGTDTQYF.

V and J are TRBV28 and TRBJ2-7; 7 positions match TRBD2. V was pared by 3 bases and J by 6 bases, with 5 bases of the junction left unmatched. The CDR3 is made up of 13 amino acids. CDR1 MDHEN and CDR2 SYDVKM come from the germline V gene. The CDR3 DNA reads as TGTGCCAGCAGTTTGGGAGGGCAATTCGAGCAGTACTTC. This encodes CASSLGGQFEQYF.

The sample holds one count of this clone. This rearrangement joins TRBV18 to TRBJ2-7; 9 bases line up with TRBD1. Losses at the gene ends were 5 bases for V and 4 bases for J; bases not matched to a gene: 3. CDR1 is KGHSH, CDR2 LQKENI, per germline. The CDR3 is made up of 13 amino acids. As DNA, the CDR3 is TGTGCCAGCTCAAAGGGACAGGGTTACGAGCAGTACTTC. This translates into CASSKGQGYEQYF.

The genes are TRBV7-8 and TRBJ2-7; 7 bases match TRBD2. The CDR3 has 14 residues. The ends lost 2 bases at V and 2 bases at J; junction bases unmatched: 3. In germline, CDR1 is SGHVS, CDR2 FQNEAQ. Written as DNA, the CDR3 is TGTGCCAGCAGCTTAACTAGCGCCGCCTACGAGCAGTACTTC. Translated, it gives CASSLTSAAYEQYF.

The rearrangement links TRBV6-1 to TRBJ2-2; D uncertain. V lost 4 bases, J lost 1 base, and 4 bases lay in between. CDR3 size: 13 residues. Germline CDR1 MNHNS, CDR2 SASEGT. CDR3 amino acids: CASSGRNTGELFF. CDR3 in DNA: TGTGCCAGCAGTGGTCGGAACACCGGGGAGCTGTTTTTT.

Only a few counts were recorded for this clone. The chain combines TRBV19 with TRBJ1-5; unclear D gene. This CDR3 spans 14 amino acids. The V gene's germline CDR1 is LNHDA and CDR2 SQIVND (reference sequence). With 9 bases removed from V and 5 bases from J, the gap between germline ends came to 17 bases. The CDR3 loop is CASEGGPADQPQHF. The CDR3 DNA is TGTGCCAGCGAAGGCGGGCCTGCAGATCAGCCCCAGCATTTT.

The CDR3 sequence: CASSPLGGGRDTQYF. The CDR3 DNA reads TGTGCCAGCAGCCCATTAGGGGGCGGACGAGATACGCAGTATTTT. The chain is built from TRBV28 and TRBJ2-3; 7 bases align to TRBD1. V gave up 6 bases and J gave up 5 bases; unmatched junction bases: 11. In germline, CDR1 is MDHEN, CDR2 SYDVKM. CDR3 length: 15 residues.

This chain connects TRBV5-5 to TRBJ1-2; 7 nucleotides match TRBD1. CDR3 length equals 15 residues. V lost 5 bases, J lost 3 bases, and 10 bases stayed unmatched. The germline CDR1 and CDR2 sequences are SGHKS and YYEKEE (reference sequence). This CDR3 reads CASSLRQGEYYGYTF. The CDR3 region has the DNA TGTGCCAGCAGTCTAAGGCAGGGGGAATACTATGGCTACACCTTC.

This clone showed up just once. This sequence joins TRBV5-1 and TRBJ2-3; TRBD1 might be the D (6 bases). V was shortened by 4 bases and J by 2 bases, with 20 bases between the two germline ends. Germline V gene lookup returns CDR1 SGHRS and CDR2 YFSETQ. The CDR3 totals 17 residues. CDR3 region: CASSITGSRDVTDTQYF. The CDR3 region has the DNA TGCGCCAGCAGCATTACAGGGAGCCGGGACGTCACAGATACGCAGTATTTT. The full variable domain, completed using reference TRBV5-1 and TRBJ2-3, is KAGVTQTPRYLIKTRGQQVTLSCSPISGHRSVSWYQQTPGQGLQFLFEYFSETQRNKGNFPGRFSGRQFSNSRSEMNVSTLELGDSALYLCASSITGSRDVTDTQYFGPGTRLTVL.

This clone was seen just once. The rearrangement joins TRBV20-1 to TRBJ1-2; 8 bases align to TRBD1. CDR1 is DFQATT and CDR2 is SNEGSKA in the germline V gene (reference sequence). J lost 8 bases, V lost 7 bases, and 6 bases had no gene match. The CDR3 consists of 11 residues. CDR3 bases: TGCAGTGTCGCCAGGGGGCGGGGCTACACCTTC. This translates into CSVARGRGYTF.

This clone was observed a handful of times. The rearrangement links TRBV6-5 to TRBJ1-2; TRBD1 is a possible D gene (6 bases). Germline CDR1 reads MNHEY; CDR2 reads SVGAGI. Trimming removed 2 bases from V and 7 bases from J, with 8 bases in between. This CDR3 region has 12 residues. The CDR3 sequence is CASSYAGAGYTF. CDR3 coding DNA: TGTGCCAGCAGTTACGCAGGGGCTGGCTACACCTTC.

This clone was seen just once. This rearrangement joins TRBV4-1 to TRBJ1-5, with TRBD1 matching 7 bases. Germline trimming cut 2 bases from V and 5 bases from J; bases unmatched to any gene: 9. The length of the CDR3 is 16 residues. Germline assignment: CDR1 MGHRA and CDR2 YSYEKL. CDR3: CASSQTGQAVDQPQHF. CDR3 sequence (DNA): TGCGCCAGCAGCCAAACCGGACAGGCGGTCGATCAGCCCCAGCATTTT.

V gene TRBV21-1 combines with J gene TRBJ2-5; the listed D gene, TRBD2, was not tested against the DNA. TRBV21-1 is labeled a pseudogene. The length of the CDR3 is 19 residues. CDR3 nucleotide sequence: TGTGCCAGCAGCAAAGGCGAGGGACTAGCGGGAGTGTCGGGGGAGACCCAGTACTTC. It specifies CASSKGEGLAGVSGETQYF.

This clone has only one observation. Here the CDR3 reads CASSGRTPQDEKLFF. For the CDR3, the DNA is TGTGCCAGCAGTGGCCGCACACCTCAAGATGAAAAACTGTTTTTT. The gene calls are TRBV6-6 and TRBJ1-4; D unresolved. V lost 5 bases and J 6 bases, leaving 16 bases between the germline ends. The germline V gene has CDR1 MNHNY and CDR2 SVGAGI (reference sequence). The CDR3 sequence is 15 residues long.

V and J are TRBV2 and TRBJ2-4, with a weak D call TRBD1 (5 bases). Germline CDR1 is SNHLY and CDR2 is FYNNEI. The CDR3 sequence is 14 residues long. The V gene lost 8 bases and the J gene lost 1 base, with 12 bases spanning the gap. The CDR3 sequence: CASGKGVAKNIQYF. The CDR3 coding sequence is TGTGCCAGCGGGAAAGGGGTGGCCAAAAACATTCAGTACTTC.

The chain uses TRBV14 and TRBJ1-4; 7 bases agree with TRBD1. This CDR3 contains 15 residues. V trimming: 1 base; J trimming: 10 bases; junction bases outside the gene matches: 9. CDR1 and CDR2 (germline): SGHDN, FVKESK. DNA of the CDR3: TGTGCCAGCAGCCAAGGAATTAAGTCAGGGGGAAAACTGTTTTTT. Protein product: CASSQGIKSGGKLFF.

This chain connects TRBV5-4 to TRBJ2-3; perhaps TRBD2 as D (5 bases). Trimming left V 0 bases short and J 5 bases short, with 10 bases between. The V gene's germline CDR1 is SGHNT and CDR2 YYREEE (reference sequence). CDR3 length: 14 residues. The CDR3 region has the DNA TGTGCCAGCAGCTTGGTAGGGAGTCAAGATACGCAGTATTTT. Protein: CASSLVGSQDTQYF.

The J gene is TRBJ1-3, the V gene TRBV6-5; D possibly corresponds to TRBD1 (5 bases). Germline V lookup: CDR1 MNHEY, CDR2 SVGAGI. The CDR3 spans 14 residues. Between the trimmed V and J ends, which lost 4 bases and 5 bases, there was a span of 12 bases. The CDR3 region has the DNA TGTGCCAGCAGTTTAGGGGAACAGAGAAACACCATATATTTT. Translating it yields CASSLGEQRNTIYF.

The CDR3 is CASSLFGVGTGTTEAFF. Written as DNA, the CDR3 is TGTGCCAGCAGCTTGTTTGGGGTCGGGACAGGGACCACTGAAGCTTTCTTT. The chain joins TRBV5-5 to TRBJ1-1, with 9 bases identical to TRBD1. The germline V gene encodes CDR1 SGHKS and CDR2 YYEKEE (reference sequence). The junction had 11 bases not matched to a gene; V was cut back by 1 base and J by 4 bases. CDR3 length: 17 amino acids.

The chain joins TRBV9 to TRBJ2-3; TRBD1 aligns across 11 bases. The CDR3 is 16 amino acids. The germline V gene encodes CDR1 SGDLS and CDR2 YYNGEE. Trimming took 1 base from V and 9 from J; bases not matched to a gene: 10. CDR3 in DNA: TGTGCCAGCAGCGTATCCGGGACAGGGGGGCATGGGACGCAGTATTTT. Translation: CASSVSGTGGHGTQYF.

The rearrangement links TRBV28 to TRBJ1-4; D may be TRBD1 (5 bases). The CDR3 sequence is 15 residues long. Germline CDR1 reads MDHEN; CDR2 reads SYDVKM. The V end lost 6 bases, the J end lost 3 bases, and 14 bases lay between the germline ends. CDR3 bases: TGTGCCAGCAGGGGGGGGACTTTACCTAATGAAAAACTGTTTTTT. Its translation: CASRGGTLPNEKLFF.

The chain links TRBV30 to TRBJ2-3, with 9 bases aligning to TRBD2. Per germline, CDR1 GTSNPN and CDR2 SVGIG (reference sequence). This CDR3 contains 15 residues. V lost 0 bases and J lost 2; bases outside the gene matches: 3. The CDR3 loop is CAWSVERGVTDTQYF. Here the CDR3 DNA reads TGTGCCTGGAGTGTAGAGCGGGGGGTCACAGATACGCAGTATTTT.

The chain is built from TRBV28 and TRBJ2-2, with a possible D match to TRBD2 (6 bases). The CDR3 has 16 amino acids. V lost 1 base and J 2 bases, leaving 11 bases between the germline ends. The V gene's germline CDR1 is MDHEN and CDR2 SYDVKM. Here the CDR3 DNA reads TGTGCCAGCAGTTTATCGTCGGGACTTAACACCGGGGAGCTGTTTTTT. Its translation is CASSLSSGLNTGELFF.

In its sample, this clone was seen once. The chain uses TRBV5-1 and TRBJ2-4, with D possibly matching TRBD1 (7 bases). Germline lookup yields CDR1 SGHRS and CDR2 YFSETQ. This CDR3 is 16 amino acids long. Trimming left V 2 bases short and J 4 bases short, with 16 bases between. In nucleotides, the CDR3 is TGCGCCAGCAGCTTCCAGGGGGGTTTTGGAAAAAACATTCAGTACTTC. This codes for CASSFQGGFGKNIQYF.